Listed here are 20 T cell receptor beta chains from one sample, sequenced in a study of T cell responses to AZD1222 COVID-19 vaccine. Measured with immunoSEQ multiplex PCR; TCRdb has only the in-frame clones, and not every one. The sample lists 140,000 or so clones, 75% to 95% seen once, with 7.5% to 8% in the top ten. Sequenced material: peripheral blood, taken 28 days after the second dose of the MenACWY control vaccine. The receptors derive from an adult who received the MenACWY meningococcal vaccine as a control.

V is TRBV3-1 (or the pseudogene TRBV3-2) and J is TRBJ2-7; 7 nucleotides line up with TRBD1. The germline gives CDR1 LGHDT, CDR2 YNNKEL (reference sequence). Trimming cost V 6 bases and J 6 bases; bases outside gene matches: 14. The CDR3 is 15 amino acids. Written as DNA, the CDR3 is TGTGCCAGCAGAATTCCGGGACAGCCTCCTGGCGAGCAGTACTTC. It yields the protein CASRIPGQPPGEQYF.

The CDR3 region has the DNA TGTGCCAGCAGTTTTGGACAGGGAATTCGGGTCCAGTACTTC. It specifies CASSFGQGIRVQYF. This chain uses TRBV28 with TRBJ2-7; 8 positions agree with TRBD1. J was trimmed by 10 bases and V by 3 bases; bases with no gene match: 11. Germline V lookup: CDR1 MDHEN, CDR2 SYDVKM. CDR3 length: 14 residues.

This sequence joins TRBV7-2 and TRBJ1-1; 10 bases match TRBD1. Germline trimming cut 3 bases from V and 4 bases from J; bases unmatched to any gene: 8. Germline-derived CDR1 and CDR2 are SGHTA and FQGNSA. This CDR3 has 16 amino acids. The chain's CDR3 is CASSLQLRTGGTEAFF. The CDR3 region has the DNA TGTGCCAGCAGCTTGCAACTCAGGACAGGGGGCACTGAAGCTTTCTTT.

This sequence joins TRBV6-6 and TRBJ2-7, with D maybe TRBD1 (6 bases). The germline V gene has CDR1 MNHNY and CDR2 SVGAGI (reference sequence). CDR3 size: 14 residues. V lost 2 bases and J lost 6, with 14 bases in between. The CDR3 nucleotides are TGTGCCAGCAGTTACGCCCAGGGGCTCTTCGAGCAGTACTTC. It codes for CASSYAQGLFEQYF.

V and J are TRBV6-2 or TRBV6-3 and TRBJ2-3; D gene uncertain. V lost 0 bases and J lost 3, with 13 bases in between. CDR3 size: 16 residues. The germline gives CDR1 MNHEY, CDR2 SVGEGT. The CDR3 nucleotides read TGTGCCAGCAGTTACTCGCCCACAGACATAACAGATACGCAGTATTTT. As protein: CASSYSPTDITDTQYF.

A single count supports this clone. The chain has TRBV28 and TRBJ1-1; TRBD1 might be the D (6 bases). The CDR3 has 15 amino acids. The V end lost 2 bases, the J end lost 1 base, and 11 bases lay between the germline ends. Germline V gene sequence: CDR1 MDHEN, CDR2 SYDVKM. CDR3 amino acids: CASSLGGQRNTEAFF. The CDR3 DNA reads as TGTGCCAGCAGTTTAGGGGGGCAGAGGAACACTGAAGCTTTCTTT.

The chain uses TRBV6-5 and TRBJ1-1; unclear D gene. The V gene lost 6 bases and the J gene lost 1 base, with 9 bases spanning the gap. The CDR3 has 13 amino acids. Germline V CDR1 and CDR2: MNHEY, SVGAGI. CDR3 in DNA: TGTGCCAGCAGGCCCAACAGGAACACTGAAGCTTTCTTT. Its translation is CASRPNRNTEAFF.

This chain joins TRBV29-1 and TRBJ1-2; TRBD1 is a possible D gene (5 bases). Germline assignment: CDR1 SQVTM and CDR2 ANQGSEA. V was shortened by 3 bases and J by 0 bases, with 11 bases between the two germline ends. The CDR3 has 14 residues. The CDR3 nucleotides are TGCAGCGTTGATCGGGGCGCAGCTAACTATGGCTACACCTTC. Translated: CSVDRGAANYGYTF.

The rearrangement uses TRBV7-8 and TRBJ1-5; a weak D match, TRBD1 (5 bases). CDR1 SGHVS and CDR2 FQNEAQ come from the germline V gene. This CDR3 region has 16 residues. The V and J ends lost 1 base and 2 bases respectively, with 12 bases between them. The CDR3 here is CASSLEQVTGNQPQHF. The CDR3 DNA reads TGTGCCAGCAGCTTAGAACAGGTGACTGGCAATCAGCCCCAGCATTTT.

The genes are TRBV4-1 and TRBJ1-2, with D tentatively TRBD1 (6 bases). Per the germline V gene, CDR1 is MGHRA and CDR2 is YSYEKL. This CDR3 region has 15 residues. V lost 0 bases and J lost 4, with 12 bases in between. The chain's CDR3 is CASSQEAGVLYGYTF. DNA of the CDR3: TGCGCCAGCAGCCAAGAGGCAGGGGTTCTCTATGGCTACACCTTC.

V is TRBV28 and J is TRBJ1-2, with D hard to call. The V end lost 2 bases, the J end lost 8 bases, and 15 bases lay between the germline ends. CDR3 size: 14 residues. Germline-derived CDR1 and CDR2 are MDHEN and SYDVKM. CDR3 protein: CASSLPPDQGGYTF. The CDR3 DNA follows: TGTGCCAGCAGTTTACCCCCGGACCAAGGAGGCTACACCTTC.

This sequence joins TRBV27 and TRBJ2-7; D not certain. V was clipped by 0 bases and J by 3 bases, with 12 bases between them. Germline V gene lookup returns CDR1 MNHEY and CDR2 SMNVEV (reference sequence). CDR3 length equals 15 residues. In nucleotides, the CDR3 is TGTGCCAGCAGTTTATCGCTGGGCAAAGACTACGAGCAGTACTTC. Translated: CASSLSLGKDYEQYF.

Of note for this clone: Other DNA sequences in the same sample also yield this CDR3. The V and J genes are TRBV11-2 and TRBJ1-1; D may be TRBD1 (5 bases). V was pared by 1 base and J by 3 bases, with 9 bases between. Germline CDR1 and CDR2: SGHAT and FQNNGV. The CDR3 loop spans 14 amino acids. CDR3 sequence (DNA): TGTGCCAGCAGCTTAGGGCAGGGCGACACTGAAGCTTTCTTT. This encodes CASSLGQGDTEAFF.

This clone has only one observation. The CDR3 protein is CASSPGTVQPQHF. For the CDR3, the DNA is TGTGCCAGCAGCCCAGGGACAGTTCAGCCCCAGCATTTT. The rearrangement uses TRBV7-2 and TRBJ1-5; TRBD1 aligns across 7 bases. The germline V gene encodes CDR1 SGHTA and CDR2 FQGNSA. The CDR3 covers 13 residues. Germline trimming cut 5 bases from V and 6 bases from J; bases unmatched to any gene: 4.

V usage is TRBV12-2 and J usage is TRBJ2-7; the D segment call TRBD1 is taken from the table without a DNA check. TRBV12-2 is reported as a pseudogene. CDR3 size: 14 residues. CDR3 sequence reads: CASRLEGGPREQYF. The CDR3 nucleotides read TGTGCAAGTCGCTTAGAAGGGGGTCCTCGCGAGCAGTACTTC.

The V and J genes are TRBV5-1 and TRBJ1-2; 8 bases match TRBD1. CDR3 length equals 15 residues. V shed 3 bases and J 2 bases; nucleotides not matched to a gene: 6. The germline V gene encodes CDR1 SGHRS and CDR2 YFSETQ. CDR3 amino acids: CASSSGQGGNYGYTF. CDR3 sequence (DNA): TGCGCCAGCAGCTCCGGACAGGGAGGAAACTATGGCTACACCTTC.

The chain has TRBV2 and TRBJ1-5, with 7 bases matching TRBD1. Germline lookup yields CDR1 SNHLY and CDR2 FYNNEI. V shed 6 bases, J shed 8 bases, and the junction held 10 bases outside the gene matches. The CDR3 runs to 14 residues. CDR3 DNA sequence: TGTGCCAGCAGCAGGGGGGGTGGGTTTGAGCCCCAGCATTTT. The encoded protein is CASSRGGGFEPQHF.

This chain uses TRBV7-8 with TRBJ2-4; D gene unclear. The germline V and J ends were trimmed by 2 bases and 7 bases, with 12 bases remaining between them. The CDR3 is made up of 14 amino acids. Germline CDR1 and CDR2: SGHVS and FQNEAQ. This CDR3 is CASSLWSEMNIQYF. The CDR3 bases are TGTGCCAGCAGCTTATGGTCAGAGATGAACATTCAGTACTTC. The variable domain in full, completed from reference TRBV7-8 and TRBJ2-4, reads GAGVSQSPRYKVAKRGQDVALRCDPISGHVSLFWYQQALGQGPEFLTYFQNEAQLDKSGLPSDRFFAERPEGSVSTLKIQRTQQEDSAVYLCASSLWSEMNIQYFGAGTRLSVL.

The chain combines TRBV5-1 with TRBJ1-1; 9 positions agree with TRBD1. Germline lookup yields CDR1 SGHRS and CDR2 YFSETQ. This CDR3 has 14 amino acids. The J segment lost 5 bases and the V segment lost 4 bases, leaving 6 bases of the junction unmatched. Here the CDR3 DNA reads TGCGCCAGCAGCCCCTTCGGGACAGGGACTGAAGCTTTCTTT. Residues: CASSPFGTGTEAFF. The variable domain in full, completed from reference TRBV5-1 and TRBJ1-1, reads KAGVTQTPRYLIKTRGQQVTLSCSPISGHRSVSWYQQTPGQGLQFLFEYFSETQRNKGNFPGRFSGRQFSNSRSEMNVSTLELGDSALYLCASSPFGTGTEAFFGQGTRLTVV.

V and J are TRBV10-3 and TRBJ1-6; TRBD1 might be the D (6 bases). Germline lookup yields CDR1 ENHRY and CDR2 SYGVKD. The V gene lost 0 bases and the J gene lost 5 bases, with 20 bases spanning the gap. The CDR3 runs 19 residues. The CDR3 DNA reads TGTGCCATCAGTGAGTCGGGACAACATCACGGCGCTAATAATTCACCCCTCCACTTT. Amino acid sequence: CAISESGQHHGANNSPLHF.